This TCR beta chain appears in the sequencing data of a study of T cell responses to AZD1222 COVID-19 vaccine. Study information: Second doses at about 4 or about 12 weeks were pooled. Study-wide points: Regions 160-218 and 743-854 dominated among vaccine-associated CD4 TCRs spanning spike. When two AZD1222 doses had been given, Spike-specific TCR breadth and depth rose.

Trimming removed 4 bases from V and 0 bases from J, with 9 bases in between. Germline CDR1 is SNHLY and CDR2 is FYNNEI. This CDR3 spans 14 amino acids. The repertoire was sequenced with immunoSEQ multiplex PCR; TCRdb's copy has only in-frame clones and lacks some. The sample gives 90,000 to 120,000 clones, 75% to 90% of which show up once; around 4.4% is in the top ten. Concerning this clone: Its antigen is unknown.

This clonotype was obtained from an adult in good health. This chain uses TRBV2 with TRBJ1-1; no reliable D call. The sample in question was peripheral blood, obtained on day 0 of AZD1222 vaccination. Here the CDR3 reads CASSVTAVNTEAFF. CDR3 DNA sequence: TGTGCCAGCAGTGTCACAGCCGTGAACACTGAAGCTTTCTTT.